A single sample gave rise to the 24 T cell receptor beta chains below, sequenced in a study of OX40 agonist ivuxolimab in advanced cancers. TCRdb keeps only in-frame clones here, not all; method: immunoSEQ multiplex PCR. The sample lists around 94,000 clones, around 87% occurring once. The sample in question was CD4+ or CD8+ T cells sorted from blood, obtained in a trial of the OX40 agonist ivuxolimab. These receptor sequences come from an adult with an advanced solid tumor such as melanoma, head and neck, liver or kidney cancer.

This clone showed up just a few times. V usage is TRBV9 and J usage is TRBJ2-7; the D gene is possibly TRBD2 (6 bases). Deletions cut 0 bases from V and 5 bases from J, with 9 bases between. The CDR3 runs to 13 residues. Germline V gene data show CDR1 as SGDLS and CDR2 as YYNGEE. In DNA, the CDR3 is TGTGCCAGCAGCGTAGTTGGAGGGCACGAGCAGTACTTC. It encodes CASSVVGGHEQYF.

The chain employs TRBV5-5 and TRBJ1-2; D gene uncertain. Trimming shortened V by 0 bases and J by 8 bases, and 17 bases separated the two germline ends. The CDR3 extends over 15 amino acids. Germline loops: CDR1 SGHKS, CDR2 YYEKEE (reference sequence). CDR3 sequence (DNA): TGTGCCAGCAGCTTGGGAATCGGACGGAGGCTGGGCTACACCTTC. Encoded protein: CASSLGIGRRLGYTF.

V usage is TRBV19 and J usage is TRBJ1-2; a possible D gene is TRBD1 (6 bases). The ends were cut back, 5 bases at V and 2 bases at J, with 15 bases in the middle. The germline CDR1 and CDR2 sequences are LNHDA and SQIVND (reference sequence). The CDR3 has 15 residues. For the CDR3, the DNA is TGTGCCAGTAGTCTAAGGACAGCTGAAAACTATGGCTACACCTTC. It encodes CASSLRTAENYGYTF. The complete variable domain, with remaining parts taken from reference TRBV19 and TRBJ1-2, reads DGGITQSPKYLFRKEGQNVTLSCEQNLNHDAMYWYRQDPGQGLRLIYYSQIVNDFQKGDIAEGYSVSREKKESFPLTVTSAQKNPTAFYLCASSLRTAENYGYTFGSGTRLTVV.

The gene calls are TRBV14 and TRBJ2-3, with TRBD1 matching 9 bases. The CDR3 runs 15 residues. Germline CDR1 reads SGHDN; CDR2 reads FVKESK. Germline trimming cut 4 bases from V and 3 bases from J; bases unmatched to any gene: 5. The DNA of the CDR3 is TGTGCCAGCAGCCGGAAGGGACAGGGTACAGATACGCAGTATTTT. This sequence encodes CASSRKGQGTDTQYF.

The rearrangement uses TRBV5-6 and TRBJ1-2; TRBD1 matches 7 bases. CDR1 is SGHDT, CDR2 YYEEEE, per germline. The CDR3 has 14 amino acids. V shed 5 bases, J shed 3 bases, and the junction held 7 bases outside the gene matches. Here the CDR3 DNA reads TGTGCCAGCAGTATACAGGGGAACTACTATGGCTACACCTTC. Protein product: CASSIQGNYYGYTF.

The chain is built from TRBV5-1 and TRBJ2-7; a possible D gene is TRBD1 (6 bases). Germline V gives CDR1 SGHRS, CDR2 YFSETQ. Trimming removed 5 bases from V and 6 bases from J, with 18 bases in between. The length of the CDR3 is 14 residues. CDR3 residues: CASSSGEDWSEQYF. CDR3 nucleotide sequence: TGCGCCAGCAGTTCAGGGGAAGATTGGAGCGAGCAGTACTTC.

The CDR3 sequence: CAISVDRATEAFF. For the CDR3, the DNA is TGTGCCATCAGTGTGGACAGGGCCACTGAAGCTTTCTTT. The chain combines TRBV10-3 with TRBJ1-1, with 8 bases matching TRBD1. Germline values: CDR1 ENHRY, CDR2 SYGVKD. CDR3 length: 13 amino acids. The ends lost 4 bases at V and 4 bases at J; junction bases unmatched: 2.

In its sample, this clone was seen a few times. This chain joins TRBV7-9 and TRBJ1-1; D is possibly TRBD1 (5 bases). Per germline, CDR1 SEHNR and CDR2 FQNEAQ (reference sequence). Trimming cost V 5 bases and J 6 bases, with 16 bases left between them. The CDR3 consists of 14 residues. CDR3: CASSIGAPISEAFF. The DNA for the CDR3 is TGTGCCAGCAGCATCGGGGCCCCGATCTCTGAAGCTTTCTTT.

This clone was found a few times. The chain has TRBV15 and TRBJ2-3; D uncertain. The V gene lost 1 base and the J gene lost 1 base, with 9 bases spanning the gap. This CDR3 region has 15 residues. Germline V lookup: CDR1 LNHNV, CDR2 YYDKDF (reference sequence). The CDR3, as DNA: TGTGCCACCAGCAGAGGAGGTCGTGGCACAGATACGCAGTATTTT. Protein: CATSRGGRGTDTQYF.

The chain is built from TRBV23-1 and TRBJ2-7; D gene unclear. TRBV23-1 is an ORF, and what it does is uncertain. Trimming removed 5 bases from V and 7 bases from J, with 12 bases in between. The CDR3 is 12 amino acids. This CDR3 is CASSWAPREQYF. CDR3 nucleotide sequence: TGCGCCAGCAGTTGGGCGCCCCGTGAGCAGTACTTC.

The chain couples TRBV12-5 to TRBJ1-5; TRBD1 is a possible D gene (6 bases). Germline assignment: CDR1 LGHNT and CDR2 FRNRAP. The CDR3 length is 15 residues. The V end lost 5 bases, the J end lost 0 bases, and 11 bases lay between the germline ends. In nucleotides, the CDR3 is TGTGCTAGTGGTACAGGGACGGGTAGCAATCAGCCCCAGCATTTT. Its protein product is CASGTGTGSNQPQHF.

This clone showed up just once. The V call is TRBV7-9, the J call TRBJ2-7; TRBD2 matches at 9 bases. Germline lookup yields CDR1 SEHNR and CDR2 FQNEAQ (reference sequence). J was trimmed by 1 base and V by 2 bases; bases with no gene match: 9. This CDR3 is built from 17 residues. The CDR3 DNA sequence: TGTGCCAGCAGCTTACGGGAGGTAGCGGGGGTATCCTACGAGCAGTACTTC. Protein product: CASSLREVAGVSYEQYF.

The rearrangement links TRBV2 to TRBJ2-7; no clear D gene. Germline V lookup: CDR1 SNHLY, CDR2 FYNNEI. Trimming removed 0 bases at V and 0 bases at J, with 9 bases between. The CDR3 consists of 15 residues. CDR3 nucleotides: TGTGCCAGCAGTGAAGCGATGAATTTCTCCTACGAGCAGTACTTC. As protein: CASSEAMNFSYEQYF. The complete variable domain, with remaining parts taken from reference TRBV2 and TRBJ2-7, reads EPEVTQTPSHQVTQMGQEVILRCVPISNHLYFYWYRQILGQKVEFLVSFYNNEISEKSEIFDDQFSVERPDGSNFTLKIRSTKLEDSAMYFCASSEAMNFSYEQYFGPGTRLTVT.

The CDR3 DNA follows: TGCGCCAGCAGCTTGTTTACAGTGGACATGATCTCTGGGGCCAACGTCCTGACTTTC. The encoded protein is CASSLFTVDMISGANVLTF. The chain is built from TRBV5-1 and TRBJ2-6; weak D call: TRBD1 (5 bases). Trimming took off 1 base at V and 0 bases at J, with 17 bases between the two ends. This CDR3 is built from 19 residues. Germline-derived CDR1 and CDR2 are SGHRS and YFSETQ.

The J gene is TRBJ2-5, the V gene TRBV4-3; D is unresolved. CDR3 length equals 15 residues. The germline V and J ends were trimmed by 1 base and 5 bases, with 14 bases remaining between them. CDR1 and CDR2 from the germline V gene are LGHNA and YSLEER. The CDR3 DNA is TGCGCCAGCAGCCAAGGGAACGGGCCAAGGGAGACCCAGTACTTC. Translated: CASSQGNGPRETQYF.

The chain couples TRBV7-2 to TRBJ1-3; D remains unclear. The V gene's germline CDR1 is SGHTA and CDR2 FQGNSA. V lost 3 bases, J lost 10 bases, and 13 bases lay in between. The CDR3 sequence is 13 residues long. DNA of the CDR3: TGTGCCAGCAGCTTTGAGGGTAGAGGGACCATATATTTT. Its translation: CASSFEGRGTIYF.

The gene calls are TRBV7-9 and TRBJ2-7, with TRBD1 matching over 8 bases. V shed 5 bases, J shed 2 bases, and the junction held 8 bases outside the gene matches. Germline CDR1 reads SEHNR; CDR2 reads FQNEAQ (reference sequence). The CDR3 covers 15 residues. Written as DNA, the CDR3 is TGTGCCAGCAGCCTTGGACAGGGAGGAACCTACGAGCAGTACTTC. Translating it yields CASSLGQGGTYEQYF.

The V call is TRBV6-6, the J call TRBJ1-6; 7 nucleotides match TRBD1. This CDR3 is 14 amino acids long. Germline CDR1 is MNHNY and CDR2 is SVGAGI (reference sequence). With V trimmed by 5 bases and J by 7 bases, 5 bases remained unmatched. The CDR3 region is CASSPPGQNSPLHF. In nucleotides, the CDR3 is TGTGCCAGCAGTCCTCCGGGACAGAATTCACCCCTCCACTTT.

The genes are TRBV19 and TRBJ2-7; no clear D. Germline loops: CDR1 LNHDA, CDR2 SQIVND (reference sequence). This CDR3 has 14 residues. The V end lost 3 bases, the J end lost 0 bases, and 9 bases lay between the germline ends. Here the CDR3 DNA reads TGTGCCAGTAGTATGAGGCTGGTCTCCTACGAGCAGTACTTC. It codes for CASSMRLVSYEQYF.

The genes are TRBV7-8 and TRBJ2-7; D remains unclear. The CDR3 has 14 amino acids. Trimming removed 1 base at V and 1 base at J, with 8 bases between. Germline CDR1 and CDR2: SGHVS and FQNEAQ. The CDR3 loop reads CASSLVVQSYEQYF. The CDR3 DNA reads TGTGCCAGCAGCTTAGTGGTACAGTCCTACGAGCAGTACTTC.

The rearrangement uses TRBV27 and TRBJ2-7; tentatively, D is TRBD2 (6 bases). CDR1 is MNHEY and CDR2 is SMNVEV in the germline V gene (reference sequence). The length of the CDR3 is 16 residues. Between the trimmed V and J ends, which lost 4 bases and 0 bases, there was a span of 16 bases. The CDR3 reads CASSWGGSGLSYEQYF. In DNA form, the CDR3 reads TGTGCCAGCAGTTGGGGAGGTAGCGGTCTCTCCTACGAGCAGTACTTC.

The chain employs TRBV6-1 and TRBJ2-1; D not resolved. V lost 7 bases and J 5 bases, leaving 6 bases between the germline ends. CDR1 is MNHNS and CDR2 is SASEGT in the germline V gene. This CDR3 is built from 11 residues. CDR3 region: CASMKNNEQFF. The CDR3 DNA follows: TGTGCCAGCATGAAGAACAATGAGCAGTTCTTC.

This CDR3 reads CASTVVQQDSPLHF. The CDR3 coding sequence is TGTGCCAGCACTGTAGTCCAGCAGGATTCACCCCTCCACTTT. The chain is built from TRBV2 and TRBJ1-6; D is ambiguous. The CDR3 consists of 14 residues. V lost 7 bases and J lost 8, with 15 bases in between. CDR1 and CDR2 (germline): SNHLY, FYNNEI.

Concerning this clone: As the CDR3 is not closed by the conserved phenylalanine or tryptophan, this likely results from a read error. The DNA is omitted, as the CDR3 cannot be located on it reliably, and the CDR3 follows TCRdb's listing. The V call is TRBV4-1, the J call TRBJ1-1; the D call of TRBD1 is as the table states it, not checked on the DNA. Germline V lookup: CDR1 MGHRA, CDR2 YSYEKL. The CDR3 is 16 residues long, counting both termini. The CDR3 loop is CASSLVNRRPVRDKLI.